This T cell receptor beta chain is from a study of cytomegalovirus exposure and HLA in healthy donors (TCRdb year 2017). Study-wide context: In an earlier analysis of under 750 of the donors, approximately 260 Gb of sequence data and approximately 120 million unique TCR beta sequences from 150 million to 200 million T cells were reported. Every repertoire in the discovery cohort had been generated on one and the same sequencing platform. The genetic ancestry cluster associated with self-reported Caucasian donors included about 81% of the roughly 400 genotyped donors. Using immunosequencing, the study profiled T cell repertoires from 666 subjects and related those repertoires to cytomegalovirus serostatus. An early release that covered several hundred HLA-typed donors contained approximately 320 gigabases of sequencing data and tens of millions of unique TCR sequences. Rather than drawing on any new phenotypic data, the later analysis identified candidate immune exposures from TCR beta sequences and the way those sequences occurred across donors. Five DR-DQ haplotypes were treated as single units for association and clustering because of strong linkage in the cohort. HLA typing covered class I and class II loci at four-digit resolution. A later analysis re-analyzed previously published TCR beta repertoires from approximately 670 donors and added high-resolution HLA genotyping to study TCR occurrence patterns. To predict cytomegalovirus infection status, the study brought together high-throughput TCR immunosequencing, statistical association of individual TCRs with disease status, and machine learning. Among around 400 genotyped donors of the cohort, an average of about 240,000 unique TCR beta nucleotide sequences was sequenced per donor, of which about 19% were non-productive. The study was designed to test whether signatures of past pathogen exposure could be identified by cataloging public T cell receptors. Typing coverage varied by locus: roughly 629-630 donors for A, B, C, DRB1 and DQB1; roughly 510 for DQA1; more than 600 for DPA1; under 490 for DPB1. An earlier analysis of roughly 600 of the donors used high-throughput TCR beta sequencing to judge whether each TCR beta V gene segment behaved as functional or pseudogenic. In a later genetic analysis, genome-wide SNP genotypes for about 55% of the roughly 700 donors were used, and that subset was treated as a discovery cohort. Along with the roughly 670-subject first cohort, a separate validation cohort of 120 different subjects was used. Donor age, sex, ethnicity and CMV serostatus were compiled together with the repertoire data. The study at large found these results: HLA typing was unavailable for some donors at each locus, so association tests used only the typed subset. An association between a missense DCLRE1C variant and V-gene and J-gene trimming of TCR beta chains was found in a later genetic analysis and replicated in an independent cohort. The study listed 150 to 200 TCR beta chains as associated with cytomegalovirus. Sequencing depth was assumed to be roughly uniform across donors in the presence/absence analyses, though that assumption may not hold. Linkage disequilibrium might explain the correlated functional status among segregating V segments, but an unknown experimental factor could not be excluded. According to a later analysis, most CMV-associated TCR beta chains appeared to be HLA-restricted, and the HLA associations seemed to be driven largely by CMV exposure. Immune exposure information for the cohort was limited to CMV serostatus. Because counts were too low, roughly 17 rarely observed V segments, including chromosome 9 orphons, were left out of the earlier analysis of 500 to 750 of the donors. At a false discovery rate of 0.05, a later analysis linked fewer than 20,000 TCR beta sequences to specific HLA alleles. Only TCR beta chains were sequenced in this cohort, and the absence of alpha or paired-chain data limited detectable features. A later analysis found that TCR association rates varied across HLA loci, with DRB1 alleles showing the most associated TCRs and HLA-C alleles the fewest. A further reported finding was that TCR beta sequences accurately predicted the HLA-A and HLA-B alleles for most subjects in the first cohort. Some IMGT-functional V segments, including TRBV6-2 and TRBV6-3, could not be distinguished by the 87-base-pair reads and were therefore excluded. Compared with the approximately 670-donor mean, donors in an Asian-associated ancestry cluster had fewer N-insertions in productive TCRs, according to a later genetic analysis. Broadly in line with IMGT annotations, most TCR beta V segments showed up in productive rearrangements about 90% or about 30% of the time in an earlier analysis of 587 of the donors. In a later analysis, HLA-associated TCR beta chains showed more clonal expansion and lower generation probabilities than non-associated chains that were equally common. The sequencing pipeline was judged likely to have produced a cluster of highly shared sequence variants as a technical artifact. Three of the identified cytomegalovirus-associated TCR beta chains were confirmed in vitro to be specific for cytomegalovirus antigens. Several of the top co-occurrence clusters appeared to be linked to parvovirus B19, influenza, CMV and Epstein-Barr virus, according to a later analysis. Most TCR sequences were seen in very few donors, while some public TCRs were found in many individuals. Assigning TCR associations to individual alleles was difficult when HLA alleles, especially DR and DQ, strongly co-occurred. Cytomegalovirus status was reported to be diagnosed by the classifier with high specificity and sensitivity in both the original and validation cohorts. It was suggested by the authors that the approach could potentially be generalized to other disease states and immunological phenotypes.

The CDR3 sequence holds 15 residues, the cysteine and phenylalanine included. This entry keeps only the CDR3 DNA: 45 bases, framed from base 1. CDR1 and CDR2 were assigned from the germline V gene (reference sequence) as MNHEY and SMNVEV. V has 3 bases trimmed and J has 6 bases trimmed; junction bases matching no gene number 8. Details on this clone: The antigen it recognizes is unknown. No base-level quality is on record; no much larger clone is a single base apart.

The library relied on the immunoSEQ multiplex PCR assay. A mixture of 60 forward primers for TCR Vbeta segments and 13 reverse primers for TCR Jbeta segments was used in the multiplex PCR. Amplification of the CDR3 region of rearranged TCR beta genes was performed with a multiplex PCR assay on genomic DNA. The amplified TCR beta libraries were sequenced on the Illumina HiSeq System as 87-base-pair reads. Concerning the study's data processing: In a later analysis, about 80 million unique TCR beta chains were counted across the roughly 610 repertoires, and some 10 million of these chains were shared by at least two donors. Raw reads were error-corrected and collapsed into unique sequences with a nearest-neighbor algorithm that merged closely related sequences to remove PCR and sequencing errors. To assign V, D and J gene segments, CDR3 sequences were aligned to IMGT reference sequences. Each retained sequence needed at least a six-nucleotide match to both a V gene segment and a J gene segment. A rearrangement counted as productive if the CDR3 had no stop codons and remained in frame with V and J, and every other rearrangement counted as non-productive. Following IMGT convention, CDR3 was defined as the stretch from the second conserved V-encoded cysteine to the conserved J-encoded phenylalanine. The earlier analysis of 450 to 750 of the donors excluded any sequence lacking an unambiguous match to a single V gene segment. An earlier analysis of approximately 590 of the donors called V segments functional above 56.7% productive rearrangements and segregating when the between-donor standard deviation exceeded 5%. A statistical classification framework was developed to diagnose cytomegalovirus status using the catalog of TCR beta chain sequences. V and J gene assignment, in a later analysis, came from comparing TCR nucleotide sequences with IMGT/GENE-DB human TR gene sequences. The TCRdist pipeline was used in a later analysis to assign CDR3 sequences and most-parsimonious VDJ recombination scenarios. A later analysis defined each TCR beta chain by its CDR3 amino acid sequence plus V-gene family, and excluded reads lacking a unique V-gene family. In a later analysis, approximately 590 highly shared, low-generation-probability nucleotide sequences were removed to address suspected cross-contamination and a sequencing artifact. In a later analysis, a clonal expansion index for each public chain was calculated from normalized within-repertoire ranks of inferred template counts. In a later analysis, generation probabilities were computed using a VDJ recombination model fitted to out-of-frame rearrangements, and the results were checked against IGoR. Hypergeometric tests were used in a later analysis to score TCR-TCR, TCR-HLA and TCR-CMV co-occurrence, with a repertoire-size bias correction applied to the TCR pairs. To estimate false discovery rates, a later analysis permuted the HLA or CMV assignments 20 times. In a later analysis, co-occurring TCRs were grouped using DBSCAN, with TCRdist sequence similarity added in when clustering inside HLA-allele-positive subsets. For co-occurrence clustering, repertoires with fewer than 30,000 or more than 120,000 public chains were excluded, along with roughly 5 repertoires with anomalous nucleotide sharing. Here the immuneACCESS table is served through TCRdb, limited to in-frame sequences with V and J called. Missing clones are a known gap in these copies; in checked studies unresolved V genes cover under half, and the rest lacks a known reason. V and J calls and clone size are given by that table; D and trimming were obtained from the DNA. Across this sample there are about 150,000 clones, with 75% seen only once. The top ten hold approximately 10% of the sample.

The cohort comprised some 700 healthy bone marrow donors. At the time of sampling, every cohort member was nominally healthy, though immune exposures that went unrecorded were likely present. The donor tested CMV seropositive and was one of the 289 seropositive cohort members. Every donor gave a peripheral blood sample, and the peripheral blood mononuclear cells from that sample were used for TCR beta sequencing. Genomic DNA was extracted from the blood cell samples with the Qiagen DNeasy Blood Extraction Kit. The specimen was PBMCs. The sequence was collected from a man aged 18 to 29 in good health and CMV-seropositive. Recombination linked TRBV27 to TRBJ2-1, with TRBD1 identical over 7 junction bases. The nucleotides are TGTGCCAGCAGTTTGGAACAGGGGCTATTCAATGAGCAGTTCTTC. Its translation reads: CASSLEQGLFNEQFF.